This TCR beta chain was sequenced during a study of OX40 agonist ivuxolimab in advanced cancers. Generated by immunoSEQ multiplex PCR, the TCRdb table keeps only in-frame clones and is missing some. This table has just under 95,000 clones, roughly 91% appearing once. The CDR3 has 13 residues. The germline V and J ends were trimmed by 5 bases and 4 bases, with 8 bases remaining between them. Germline loops: CDR1 SNHLY, CDR2 FYNNEI. The specimen was CD4+ or CD8+ T cells sorted from blood, collected in a trial of the OX40 agonist ivuxolimab. The rearrangement links TRBV2 to TRBJ2-2; D not certain. The TCR originated in an adult with an advanced solid tumor such as melanoma, head and neck, liver or kidney cancer. The CDR3 DNA reads TGTGCCAGCAGTTTACATCTCACCGGGGAGCTGTTTTTT. It is translated as CASSLHLTGELFF.